This entry describes one T cell receptor beta chain. The same CDR3 also results from other DNA sequences found in this sample. These data originate in a study of shared clonotypes between healthy human individuals. Looking at the study overall: Each donor had three CD4 naive, three CD4 memory, two CD8 naive and one CD8 memory plate.

Trimming removed 0 bases from V and 1 base from J, with 7 bases in between. There are 13 residues in the CDR3. Germline V CDR1 and CDR2: GTSNPN, SVGIG (reference sequence). Naive CD8 cells were CD45RO-negative, positively selected for CCR7, excluding terminally differentiated effector memory CD45RA+ cells. Clones were sequenced by immunoSEQ multiplex PCR, and TCRdb holds only the in-frame ones, with some missing. Found here are just over 2,000,000 clones, around 96% of them singletons; the top ten hold around 1.1%. The genes are TRBV30 and TRBJ2-7, with D uncertain. The sample comprised naive CD8+ T cells sorted from blood. This receptor was taken from a man younger than 35 in good health. The DNA for the CDR3 is TGTGCCTGGAGTGTAGGAATATCCTACGAGCAGTACTTC. Amino acid sequence: CAWSVGISYEQYF. The complete variable domain, with remaining parts taken from reference TRBV30 and TRBJ2-7, reads SQTIHQWPATLVQPVGSPLSLECTVEGTSNPNLYWYRQAAGRGLQLLFYSVGIGQISSEVPQNLSASRPQDRQFILSSKKLLLSDSGFYLCAWSVGISYEQYFGPGTRLTVT.